Each of the 17 T cell receptor beta chains below was sequenced from the same sample in a study of blood T cell repertoires in COVID-19. The method was immunoSEQ multiplex PCR; TCRdb's version includes in-frame clones alone and lacks a portion of them. The repertoire has roughly 200,000 clones, about 80% of them found once; the top ten carry about 4.4%. Specimen: peripheral blood. The receptors shown here come from a man between 50 and 59 years old with active or convalescent COVID-19.

This chain connects TRBV28 to TRBJ1-6, with TRBD1 identical over 7 bases. The CDR3 totals 14 residues. Germline CDR1 MDHEN, CDR2 SYDVKM. V gave up 1 base and J gave up 9 bases; unmatched junction bases: 3. The CDR3 loop reads CASSLLGGSSPLHF. The CDR3 DNA reads as TGTGCCAGCAGTTTATTAGGGGGCAGTTCACCCCTCCACTTT.

The V gene is TRBV5-8, the J gene TRBJ1-3; 7 positions agree with TRBD1. The junction had 5 bases not matched to a gene; V was cut back by 2 bases and J by 3 bases. The germline V gene has CDR1 SGHTS and CDR2 YDEGEE. This CDR3 contains 15 residues. Here the CDR3 DNA reads TGTGCCAGCAGCTTTGAGACAGGGCTTGGAAACACCATATATTTT. Protein: CASSFETGLGNTIYF. Complete variable domain (other parts from reference TRBV5-8 and TRBJ1-3): EAGVTQSPTHLIKTRGQQATLRCSPISGHTSVYWYQQALGLGLQFLLWYDEGEERNRGNFPPRFSGRQFPNYSSELNVNALELEDSALYLCASSFETGLGNTIYFGEGSWLTVV.

The chain joins TRBV5-6 to TRBJ1-4, with a tentative D call TRBD1 (6 bases). The CDR3 has 16 amino acids. Germline loops: CDR1 SGHDT, CDR2 YYEEEE. Trimming left V 4 bases short and J 3 bases short, with 16 bases between. The CDR3 region has the DNA TGTGCCAGCAGCCCCAGGGGAAGAAGTGCTAATGAAAAACTGTTTTTT. It specifies CASSPRGRSANEKLFF.

A single count supports this clone. The CDR3 DNA sequence: TGTGCCAGCAGCCTCCTAGGGGCTGGAAACACCATATATTTT. Translation: CASSLLGAGNTIYF. This chain uses TRBV7-2 with TRBJ1-3, with a tentative D call TRBD1 (5 bases). This CDR3 is 14 amino acids long. CDR1 is SGHTA and CDR2 is FQGNSA in the germline V gene. Between the trimmed V and J ends, which lost 5 bases and 2 bases, there was a span of 10 bases.

The rearrangement uses TRBV19 and TRBJ1-6; D gene ambiguous. Germline loops: CDR1 LNHDA, CDR2 SQIVND (reference sequence). This CDR3 is 14 amino acids long. With 5 bases removed from V and 8 bases from J, the gap between germline ends came to 13 bases. CDR3 loop: CASSPRVGDSPLHF. CDR3 sequence (DNA): TGTGCCAGTAGTCCCCGAGTCGGTGATTCACCCCTCCACTTT.

J is TRBJ1-2 and V is TRBV7-8; a weak D match, TRBD1 (5 bases). The CDR3 runs 14 residues. Trimming pared 1 base from V and 4 bases from J, leaving 10 bases between. Germline loops: CDR1 SGHVS, CDR2 FQNEAQ. For the CDR3, the DNA is TGTGCCAGCAGCTTAGACGACAGACCCTATGGCTACACCTTC. Encoded protein: CASSLDDRPYGYTF.

This clone was counted only a few times. The chain joins TRBV28 to TRBJ2-7; 9 positions agree with TRBD1. Trimming took 6 bases from V and 0 from J; bases not matched to a gene: 6. Germline lookup yields CDR1 MDHEN and CDR2 SYDVKM. The CDR3 is 15 amino acids. The CDR3 here is CASRGDRASSYEQYF. As DNA, the CDR3 is TGTGCCAGCAGGGGGGACAGGGCCTCCTCCTACGAGCAGTACTTC.

This chain links TRBV3-1 (or the pseudogene TRBV3-2) with TRBJ1-4, with D perhaps matching TRBD1 (6 bases). CDR3 size: 13 residues. The germline V and J ends were trimmed by 4 bases and 8 bases, with 11 bases remaining between them. Germline CDR1 reads LGHDT; CDR2 reads YNNKEL (reference sequence). Here the CDR3 reads CASSPGGREKLFF. CDR3 in DNA: TGTGCCAGCAGCCCCGGGGGGCGCGAAAAACTGTTTTTT.

On this clone itself: One end of the junction fails to match germline, which may point to a read error. The V and J genes are TRBV9 and TRBJ2-5, with a tentative D call TRBD2 (6 bases). CDR3 size: 14 residues. Germline CDR1 SGDLS, CDR2 YYNGEE. CDR3 sequence (DNA): TGTGCCAGCAACGTAGTTCCGGGGAGGGAGACCCAGTACTTC. Protein: CASNVVPGRETQYF.

The chain recombines TRBV5-4 with TRBJ2-7; TRBD2 agrees at 12 bases. The CDR3 contains 14 residues. Looked up from germline, CDR1 is SGHNT and CDR2 is YYREEE (reference sequence). With 3 bases clipped from V and 5 bases from J, the junction kept 3 bases outside the gene matches. CDR3 sequence (DNA): TGTGCCAGCAGCTCTAGCGGGGGGGCTCACGAGCAGTACTTC. Translation: CASSSSGGAHEQYF.

V and J are TRBV10-3 and TRBJ1-1; unclear D gene. Germline V gene lookup returns CDR1 ENHRY and CDR2 SYGVKD. The CDR3 contains 14 residues. V gave up 7 bases and J gave up 1 base, with 13 bases separating them. Here the CDR3 DNA reads TGTGCCATCACCCCGCGGCAGTCGAACACTGAAGCTTTCTTT. Its translation: CAITPRQSNTEAFF.

This clone appeared a single time. This chain links TRBV5-1 with TRBJ2-5; TRBD2 is a possible D gene (5 bases). CDR1 and CDR2 (germline): SGHRS, YFSETQ. This CDR3 is built from 13 residues. Trimming took off 2 bases at V and 5 bases at J, with 10 bases between the two ends. The CDR3, as DNA: TGCGCCAGCAGCTTAGGAGGCGGGGAGACCCAGTACTTC. Protein product: CASSLGGGETQYF.

The chain carries TRBV5-1 and TRBJ2-7; TRBD2 agrees at 7 bases. CDR3 length: 20 amino acids. Unmatched junction bases numbered 25, after V lost 4 bases and J lost 3 bases. Per germline, CDR1 SGHRS and CDR2 YFSETQ. CDR3 in DNA: TGCGCCAGCAGCGGAGCAGGTGCGGGGGACCAAGGCGGGCCATACTACGAGCAGTACTTC. The encoded protein is CASSGAGAGDQGGPYYEQYF.

The V call is TRBV5-5, the J call TRBJ2-3; 9 bases line up with TRBD1. V lost 2 bases to trimming and J lost 0 bases; unmatched junction nucleotides: 4. This CDR3 has 16 residues. Germline CDR1 reads SGHKS; CDR2 reads YYEKEE (reference sequence). CDR3 sequence: CASSLTGTGSTDTQYF. The CDR3 coding sequence is TGTGCCAGCAGCTTAACCGGGACAGGGAGCACAGATACGCAGTATTTT.

This rearrangement joins TRBV25-1 to TRBJ2-7; TRBD1 matches 7 bases. The CDR3 spans 14 residues. V lost 0 bases, J lost 5 bases, and 4 bases stayed unmatched. Germline V gene sequence: CDR1 MGHDK, CDR2 SYGVNS. The CDR3 here is CASSEYKGAHEQYF. The DNA of the CDR3 is TGTGCCAGCAGTGAATATAAGGGGGCCCACGAGCAGTACTTC.

The V call is TRBV30, the J call TRBJ2-4, with D tentatively TRBD2 (5 bases). Trimming left V 4 bases short and J 0 bases short, with 10 bases between. Looked up from germline, CDR1 is GTSNPN and CDR2 is SVGIG (reference sequence). The CDR3 length is 14 residues. The CDR3 region is CAWTIGLAKNIQYF. The DNA of the CDR3 is TGTGCCTGGACCATAGGACTAGCCAAAAACATTCAGTACTTC.

The chain combines TRBV5-1 with TRBJ2-2; D unresolved. V lost 2 bases and J 2 bases, leaving 10 bases between the germline ends. There are 15 residues in the CDR3. CDR1 is SGHRS and CDR2 is YFSETQ in the germline V gene. The CDR3 here is CASSFLGSNTGELFF. CDR3 sequence (DNA): TGCGCCAGCAGCTTCCTTGGCTCAAACACCGGGGAGCTGTTTTTT. The whole variable domain, filled in from reference TRBV5-1 and TRBJ2-2, reads KAGVTQTPRYLIKTRGQQVTLSCSPISGHRSVSWYQQTPGQGLQFLFEYFSETQRNKGNFPGRFSGRQFSNSRSEMNVSTLELGDSALYLCASSFLGSNTGELFFGEGSRLTVL.